Each of the 13 T cell receptor beta chains below was sequenced from the same sample in a study of blood T cell repertoires in COVID-19. Libraries were prepared by immunoSEQ multiplex PCR; TCRdb keeps only in-frame clonotypes and omits some of them. Here the sample spans fewer than 250,000 clones, just over 85% being singletons. The sample taken for sequencing was PBMCs or T cells enriched from blood (not recorded which). The source is a woman in her 40s with acute COVID-19.

V gene TRBV18 combines with J gene TRBJ2-2, with D perhaps TRBD2 (5 bases). V was trimmed by 4 bases and J by 4 bases, leaving 7 bases between them. Looked up from germline, CDR1 is KGHSH and CDR2 is LQKENI. The CDR3 is made up of 13 amino acids. DNA for the CDR3: TGTGCCAGCTCACGTGCGGGCACCGGGGAGCTGTTTTTT. This translates into CASSRAGTGELFF.

This sequence joins TRBV7-9 and TRBJ2-3; 12 positions agree with TRBD2. The V gene end was trimmed by 1 base and the J gene end by 6 bases; junction bases not matched to a gene: 5. Germline CDR1 and CDR2: SEHNR and FQNEAQ (reference sequence). The CDR3 runs 16 residues. CDR3 DNA: TGTGCCAGCAGCTTAGGACTAGCGGGAGAGGGGGATACGCAGTATTTT. Its protein is CASSLGLAGEGDTQYF.

This sequence joins TRBV18 and TRBJ1-1; the D is unclear. There are 12 residues in the CDR3. Trimming removed 3 bases from V and 7 bases from J, with 9 bases in between. From germline, CDR1 is KGHSH and CDR2 LQKENI. CDR3 bases: TGTGCCAGCTCACCGCTCCAGTATGAAGCTTTCTTT. It translates to CASSPLQYEAFF.

The genes are TRBV29-1 and TRBJ2-3, with 8 bases matching TRBD1. The germline gives CDR1 SQVTM, CDR2 ANQGSEA. The CDR3 runs 15 residues. V was pared by 7 bases and J by 3 bases, with 12 bases of the junction left unmatched. The CDR3 sequence: CSASPNRGLTDTQYF. The CDR3 DNA sequence: TGCAGCGCCTCCCCGAACAGGGGGTTAACAGATACGCAGTATTTT.

This clone was seen just once. The V and J genes are TRBV12-5 and TRBJ2-1, with TRBD2 matching 8 bases. This CDR3 is 15 amino acids long. Trimming cost V 4 bases and J 0 bases; bases outside gene matches: 2. Germline lookup yields CDR1 LGHNT and CDR2 FRNRAP. The CDR3 spells CASGSGTSSYNEQFF. DNA of the CDR3: TGTGCTAGTGGTTCCGGGACTAGCTCCTACAATGAGCAGTTCTTC.

For this clone: A junction boundary mismatches the germline segment, possibly from a read error. The chain joins TRBV27 to TRBJ2-3; D perhaps matches TRBD2 (5 bases). The CDR3 consists of 15 residues. Germline V gene lookup returns CDR1 MNHEY and CDR2 SMNVEV (reference sequence). The CDR3 DNA is TGTGCCAGCAGTCTATCTACGGGCGGGTTGGATACGCAGTATTTT. Amino acid sequence: CASSLSTGGLDTQYF.

The V gene is TRBV5-4, the J gene TRBJ1-4, with TRBD1 as a possible D gene (6 bases). The CDR3 sequence is 15 residues long. V shed 4 bases and J shed 3 bases, with 13 bases lying between them. The germline V gene encodes CDR1 SGHNT and CDR2 YYREEE (reference sequence). The CDR3, as DNA: TGTGCCAGCAGCAACGGACAGACTTCTAATGAAAAACTGTTTTTT. It codes for CASSNGQTSNEKLFF. Using reference TRBV5-4 and TRBJ1-4 for the parts outside the CDR3, the full variable domain is ETGVTQSPTHLIKTRGQQVTLRCSSQSGHNTVSWYQQALGQGPQFIFQYYREEENGRGNFPPRFSGLQFPNYSSELNVNALELDDSALYLCASSNGQTSNEKLFFGSGTQLSVL.

The CDR3 region is CASRLGQGTYEQYF. DNA of the CDR3: TGTGCCAGCAGGTTAGGACAGGGCACCTACGAGCAGTACTTC. The genes are TRBV6-1 and TRBJ2-7, with 8 bases matching TRBD1. CDR1 and CDR2 from the germline V gene are MNHNS and SASEGT. This CDR3 contains 14 residues. Trimming cost V 6 bases and J 2 bases; bases outside gene matches: 6.

The V gene is TRBV10-3, the J gene TRBJ2-1; 7 bases agree with TRBD2. Per the germline V gene, CDR1 is ENHRY and CDR2 is SYGVKD. The CDR3 runs 15 residues. With 0 bases clipped from V and 5 bases from J, the junction kept 4 bases outside the gene matches. The DNA for the CDR3 is TGTGCCATCAGTGAGTCGACTAGCCCAAACAATGAGCAGTTCTTC. Amino acid sequence: CAISESTSPNNEQFF.

This sequence joins TRBV4-3 and TRBJ2-2, with 13 positions matching TRBD2. CDR3 size: 19 residues. After removal of 4 bases from V and 2 bases from J, the junction contained 10 bases not matched to a gene. Germline CDR1 reads LGHNA; CDR2 reads YSLEER. This CDR3 is CASSPSRLAGGFNTGELFF. The CDR3 DNA follows: TGCGCCAGCAGCCCCAGTCGACTAGCGGGAGGATTCAACACCGGGGAGCTGTTTTTT.

The rearrangement joins TRBV4-1 to TRBJ2-2; 9 nucleotides line up with TRBD1. CDR3 length: 14 amino acids. Trimming took 4 bases from V and 3 from J; bases not matched to a gene: 0. Germline assignment: CDR1 MGHRA and CDR2 YSYEKL. The DNA for the CDR3 is TGCGCCAGCAGCCGGGACAGGGACACCGGGGAGCTGTTTTTT. This codes for CASSRDRDTGELFF.

The chain is built from TRBV20-1 and TRBJ2-7, with TRBD2 identical over 9 bases. V was pared by 3 bases and J by 6 bases, with 3 bases of the junction left unmatched. Germline CDR1 and CDR2: DFQATT and SNEGSKA (reference sequence). CDR3 length equals 12 residues. The CDR3: CSASLTSGEQYF. DNA for the CDR3: TGCAGTGCTAGTTTGACTAGCGGCGAGCAGTACTTC.

The V and J genes are TRBV27 and TRBJ2-7, with 10 positions matching TRBD1. The CDR3 is 15 amino acids. Trimming cost V 4 bases and J 6 bases; bases outside gene matches: 9. Per the germline V gene, CDR1 is MNHEY and CDR2 is SMNVEV (reference sequence). CDR3 DNA sequence: TGTGCCAGCAGTTCTCCGGGACAGGGGAAAGTCGAGCAGTACTTC. Its protein is CASSSPGQGKVEQYF.